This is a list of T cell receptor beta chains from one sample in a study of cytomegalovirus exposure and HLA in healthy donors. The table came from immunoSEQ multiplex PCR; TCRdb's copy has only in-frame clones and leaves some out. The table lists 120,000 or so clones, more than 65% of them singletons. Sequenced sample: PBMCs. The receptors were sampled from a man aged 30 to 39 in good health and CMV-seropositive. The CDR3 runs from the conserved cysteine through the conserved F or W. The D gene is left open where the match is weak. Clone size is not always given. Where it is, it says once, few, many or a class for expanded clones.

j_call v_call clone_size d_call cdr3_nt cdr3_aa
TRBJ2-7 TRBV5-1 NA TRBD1 TGCGCCAGCAGCTTGGGACAGGGGACAGCCTACGAGCAGTACTTC CASSLGQGTAYEQYF
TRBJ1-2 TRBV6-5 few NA TGTGCCAGCAGTAAAGGACAGACCTCGCGTGGCTACACCTTC CASSKGQTSRGYTF
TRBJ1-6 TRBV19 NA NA TGTGCCAGTAGTATAATTCAGGGCCGGAATTCACCCCTCCACTTT CASSIIQGRNSPLHF
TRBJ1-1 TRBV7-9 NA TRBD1 TGTTCCAGCAGCCACGGGACAGCCGTATGGGGTGAAGCTTTCTTT CSSSHGTAVWGEAFF
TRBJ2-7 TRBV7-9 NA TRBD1 TGTGCCAGCAGCCCTGGCGGACAGGGGAAATTTTACGAGCAGTACTTC CASSPGGQGKFYEQYF
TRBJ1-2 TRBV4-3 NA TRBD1 TGCGCCAGCAGCCAGCAGGGGGCCGCCTATGGCTACACCTTC CASSQQGAAYGYTF
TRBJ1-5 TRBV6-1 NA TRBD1 TGTGCCAGCAGAGGGACAGCCTGGGGGCCCCAGCATTTT CASRGTAWGPQHF
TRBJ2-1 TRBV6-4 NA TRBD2 TGTGCCAGCAGTGAATCGGGGACTAGCGAGTACAATGAGCAGTTCTTC CASSESGTSEYNEQFF
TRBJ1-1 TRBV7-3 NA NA TGTGCCAGCAGCTTACAGGGGTCGGGCACTGAAGCTTTCTTT CASSLQGSGTEAFF
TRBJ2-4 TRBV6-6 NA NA TGTGCCAGCAGTTACATCGATACTCTCAAAAACATTCAGTACTTC CASSYIDTLKNIQYF
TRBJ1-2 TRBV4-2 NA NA TGTGCCAGCAGCCAAGCCTGGACAGCCCCAGTTAACTATGGCTACACCTTC CASSQAWTAPVNYGYTF
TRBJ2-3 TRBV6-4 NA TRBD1 TGTGCCAGCAGTGACTGGCAGGGGGCGACCCCCACAGATACGCAGTATTTT CASSDWQGATPTDTQYF
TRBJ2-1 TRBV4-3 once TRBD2 TGCGCCAGCAGCCAACGGGCTAGCGGGTCCTACAATGAGCAGTTCTTC CASSQRASGSYNEQFF
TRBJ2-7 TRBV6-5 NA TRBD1 TGTGCCAGCAGTTACGGGACAGCGACCTACGAGCAGTACTTC CASSYGTATYEQYF
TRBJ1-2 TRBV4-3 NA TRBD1 TGCGCCAGCAGCCAAGGACAGGGGCTGGTCTATGGCTACACCTTC CASSQGQGLVYGYTF
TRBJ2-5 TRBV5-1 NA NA TGCGCCAGCAGCTTACACACCGGACTAACAGAGACCCAGTACTTC CASSLHTGLTETQYF
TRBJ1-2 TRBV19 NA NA TGTGCCAGTAGTACCAGAGCACAGGGAAGCGATGGCTACACCTTC CASSTRAQGSDGYTF
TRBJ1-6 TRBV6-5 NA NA TGTGCCAGCAGTTCCACGACAGGAGCCGATTCACCCCTCCACTTT CASSSTTGADSPLHF
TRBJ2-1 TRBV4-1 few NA TGCGCCAGCAGCCCCCCTCCATTAGTCGAAAATGAGCAGTTCTTC CASSPPPLVENEQFF
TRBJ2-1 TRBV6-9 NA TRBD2 TGTGCCAGCAGTTATGAAGCGGGGGGGCGGGAGGAGCAGTTCTTC CASSYEAGGREEQFF
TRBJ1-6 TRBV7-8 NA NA TGTGCCAGCAGCCCTAAGGCTCGGAGCTCCTATAATTCACCCCTCCACTTT CASSPKARSSYNSPLHF
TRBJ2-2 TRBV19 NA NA TGTGCCAGTACCATATTACCCTGGCCAGGGAACGGGGAGCTGTTTTTT CASTILPWPGNGELFF
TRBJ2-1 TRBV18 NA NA TGTGCCAGCTCACCTCTCGAGAATGAGCAGTTCTTC CASSPLENEQFF
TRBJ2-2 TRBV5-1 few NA TGCGCCAGCAGCTTGGGGGGGGTCGTAAACACCGGGGAGCTGTTTTTT CASSLGGVVNTGELFF
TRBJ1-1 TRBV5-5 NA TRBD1 TGTGCCAGCAGTCTTATTGACAGGGCGGCTGAAGCTTTCTTT CASSLIDRAAEAFF
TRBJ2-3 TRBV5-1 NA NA TGCGCCAGCAGCTTGGCGGGGGTCAATATAGATACGCAGTATTTT CASSLAGVNIDTQYF
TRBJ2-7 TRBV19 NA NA TGTGCCAGTAGTAGGAGAGCGGGCTCCTACGAGCAGTACTTC CASSRRAGSYEQYF
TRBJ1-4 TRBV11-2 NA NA TGTGCCAGCAGCTCGGGAGTAAAGTCCAATGAAAAACTGTTTTTT CASSSGVKSNEKLFF
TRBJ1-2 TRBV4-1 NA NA TGCGCCAGCAGCCAGGCGGACTCTAGAACTTTTGGCTACACCTTC CASSQADSRTFGYTF
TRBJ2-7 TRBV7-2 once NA TGTGCCAGCAGCTTAAAACAGCCCCCTTCCTACGAGCAGTACTTC CASSLKQPPSYEQYF
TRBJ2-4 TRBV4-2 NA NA TGTGCCAGCAGCCAAGATCGGGTGAGAGGCAAAAACATTCAGTACTTC CASSQDRVRGKNIQYF
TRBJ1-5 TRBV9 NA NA TGTGCCAGCAGCGTGGCGGGGGATCAGCCCCAGCATTTT CASSVAGDQPQHF
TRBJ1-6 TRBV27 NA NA TGTGCCAGCAGTTCCAAACGGGGTTCACCCCTCCACTTT CASSSKRGSPLHF